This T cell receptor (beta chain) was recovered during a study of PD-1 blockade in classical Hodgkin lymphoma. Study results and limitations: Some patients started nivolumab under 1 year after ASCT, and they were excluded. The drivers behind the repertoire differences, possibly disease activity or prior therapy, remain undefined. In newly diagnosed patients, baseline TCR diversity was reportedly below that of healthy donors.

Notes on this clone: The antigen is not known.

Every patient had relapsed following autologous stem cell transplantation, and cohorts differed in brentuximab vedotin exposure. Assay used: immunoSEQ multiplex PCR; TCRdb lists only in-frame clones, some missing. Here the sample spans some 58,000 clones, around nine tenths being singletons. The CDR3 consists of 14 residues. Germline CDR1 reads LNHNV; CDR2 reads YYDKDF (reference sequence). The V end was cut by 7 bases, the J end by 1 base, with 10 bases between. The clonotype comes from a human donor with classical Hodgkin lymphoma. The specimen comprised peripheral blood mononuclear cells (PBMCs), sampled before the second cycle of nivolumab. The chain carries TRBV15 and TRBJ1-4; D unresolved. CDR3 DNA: TGTGCCACCACCACCCCGGGAACTAATGAAAAACTGTTTTTT. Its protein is CATTTPGTNEKLFF.